Listed here are 20 T cell receptor beta chains from one sample, sequenced in a study of shared clonotypes between healthy human individuals. The method was immunoSEQ multiplex PCR; TCRdb's version includes in-frame clones alone and lacks a portion of them. The table lists roughly 1,500,000 clones, approximately 98% of them singletons, with 0.4% to 0.55% in the top ten. Sequenced material: naive CD4+ T cells sorted from blood. Subset here: CD45RA+ positively selected. The receptors come from a man aged 30 to 45 in good health.

The CDR3 protein is CASSPAGTGPLEGFF. In DNA form, the CDR3 reads TGTGCCAGCAGTCCGGCGGGGACAGGGCCCCTCGAGGGTTTCTTT. V usage is TRBV28 and J usage is TRBJ1-1; 9 bases match TRBD1. V lost 5 bases and J lost 13; bases outside the gene matches: 17. From germline, CDR1 is MDHEN and CDR2 SYDVKM. This CDR3 has 15 residues. Full variable domain (remainder filled in from reference TRBV28 and TRBJ1-1): DVKVTQSSRYLVKRTGEKVFLECVQDMDHENMFWYRQDPGLGLRLIYFSYDVKMKEKGDIPEGYSVSREKKERFSLILESASTNQTSMYLCASSPAGTGPLEGFFGQGTRLTVV.

In this sample, this clone turned up once. The rearrangement uses TRBV2 and TRBJ2-1; D perhaps matches TRBD1 (6 bases). Germline CDR1 is SNHLY and CDR2 is FYNNEI. This CDR3 has 15 amino acids. V lost 1 base and J 7 bases, leaving 14 bases between the germline ends. The DNA for the CDR3 is TGTGCCAGCAGTGAAGTTGCCAGGGGAACGAATGAGCAGTTCTTC. Protein sequence: CASSEVARGTNEQFF.

CDR3 in amino acids: CASSPSGQGGEQYF. In DNA form, the CDR3 reads TGTGCCAGCAGCCCTTCGGGACAGGGAGGGGAGCAGTACTTC. The chain uses TRBV14 and TRBJ2-7, with 9 bases that match TRBD1. Unmatched junction bases numbered 8, after V lost 4 bases and J lost 7 bases. CDR1 is SGHDN, CDR2 FVKESK, per germline. The CDR3 is 14 residues long.

V and J are TRBV11-2 and TRBJ1-5; D gene uncertain. V was shortened by 1 base and J by 11 bases, with 12 bases between the two germline ends. Germline CDR1 and CDR2: SGHAT and FQNNGV. The CDR3 length is 13 residues. The CDR3 reads CASSLGVQDTQHF. CDR3 nucleotides: TGTGCCAGCAGCTTAGGGGTCCAGGATACCCAGCATTTT.

V is TRBV14 and J is TRBJ2-5, with D tentatively TRBD1 (5 bases). V was cut by 1 base and J by 5 bases, with 17 bases left in between. The V gene's germline CDR1 is SGHDN and CDR2 FVKESK. The length of the CDR3 is 16 residues. The CDR3 is CASSQAAQGSGETQYF. The CDR3 DNA is TGTGCCAGCAGCCAAGCCGCTCAGGGATCCGGTGAGACCCAGTACTTC.

The CDR3: CASGSGMTDTQYF. The CDR3 nucleotides read TGTGCCAGCGGTAGCGGGATGACAGATACGCAGTATTTT. The chain carries TRBV5-5 and TRBJ2-3, with 8 bases lining up with TRBD2. J was trimmed by 3 bases and V by 7 bases; bases with no gene match: 4. Germline V lookup: CDR1 SGHKS, CDR2 YYEKEE (reference sequence). This CDR3 region has 13 residues.

The sample holds one count of this clone. The gene calls are TRBV5-1 and TRBJ2-3; D is uncertain. The germline CDR1 and CDR2 sequences are SGHRS and YFSETQ. The CDR3 is 14 residues long. V lost 7 bases and J lost 1, with 13 bases in between. Here the CDR3 reads CASRPLPGTDTQYF. The CDR3 coding sequence is TGCGCCAGCCGACCCCTCCCCGGCACAGATACGCAGTATTTT.

This rearrangement joins TRBV27 to TRBJ2-1; 7 bases are a match to TRBD2. From germline, CDR1 is MNHEY and CDR2 SMNVEV (reference sequence). Germline trimming cut 7 bases from V and 2 bases from J; bases unmatched to any gene: 8. The CDR3 has 15 amino acids. The CDR3 loop is CASIPLAVTYNEQFF. The CDR3 DNA follows: TGTGCCAGCATCCCTCTAGCGGTCACCTACAATGAGCAGTTCTTC.

The rearrangement uses TRBV15 and TRBJ2-5; D is undetermined. The CDR3 covers 12 residues. Deletions cut 0 bases from V and 8 bases from J, with 7 bases between. Germline V CDR1 and CDR2: LNHNV, YYDKDF (reference sequence). Here the CDR3 reads CATSRDTKTQYF. In DNA, the CDR3 is TGTGCCACCAGCAGAGATACGAAAACCCAGTACTTC.

V gene TRBV10-1 combines with J gene TRBJ2-5; TRBD1 matches at 8 bases. CDR3 length equals 14 residues. CDR1 and CDR2 (germline): WNHNN, SYGVQD (reference sequence). Trimming at V came to 2 bases and at J to 5 bases, leaving 4 bases not matched to a gene. The CDR3 loop reads CASSESRGLETQYF. CDR3 nucleotide sequence: TGCGCCAGCAGTGAGAGCAGGGGGCTGGAGACCCAGTACTTC.

The chain carries TRBV6-5 and TRBJ1-2; possibly TRBD1 for D (6 bases). Trimming shortened V by 6 bases and J by 7 bases, and 18 bases separated the two germline ends. The CDR3 is 14 amino acids. Germline-derived CDR1 and CDR2 are MNHEY and SVGAGI. CDR3 amino acids: CASRGIGGISGYTF. As DNA, the CDR3 is TGTGCCAGCAGGGGCATAGGGGGGATATCTGGCTACACCTTC.

In the case of this clone: Other DNA sequences within the sample encode an identical CDR3. The rearrangement uses TRBV5-1 and TRBJ1-1; D unclear. The V gene lost 1 base and the J gene lost 1 base, with 5 bases spanning the gap. The CDR3 sequence is 13 residues long. Germline CDR1 and CDR2: SGHRS and YFSETQ. The CDR3 loop is CASSLYRNTEAFF. The CDR3 DNA reads as TGCGCCAGCAGCTTGTACAGGAACACTGAAGCTTTCTTT.

This clone showed up just once. The chain recombines TRBV5-3 with TRBJ2-7; D is perhaps TRBD1 (6 bases). TRBV5-3 is flagged as an ORF with uncertain function. The CDR3 length is 15 residues. Trimming removed 0 bases from V and 2 bases from J, with 12 bases in between. The CDR3 sequence is CARSLVQGPAYEQYF. The CDR3 DNA is TGTGCCAGAAGCTTGGTACAGGGCCCAGCCTACGAGCAGTACTTC.

The chain links TRBV7-2 to TRBJ2-7; weak D call: TRBD1 (6 bases). The CDR3 is 13 residues long. The V gene's germline CDR1 is SGHTA and CDR2 FQGNSA. V lost 4 bases and J lost 4, with 11 bases in between. This chain's CDR3 is CASSSRTVYEQYF. The CDR3 bases are TGTGCCAGCAGCTCCCGGACAGTTTACGAGCAGTACTTC.

This sequence joins TRBV28 and TRBJ2-2; 8 bases fit TRBD2. With V trimmed by 5 bases and J by 7 bases, 15 bases remained unmatched. The CDR3 has 17 amino acids. Germline loops: CDR1 MDHEN, CDR2 SYDVKM. DNA for the CDR3: TGTGCCAGCAGTCACGGGACTAGTTTCAGGTTGGACGGGGAGCTGTTTTTT. Its translation is CASSHGTSFRLDGELFF.

J is TRBJ1-1 and V is TRBV5-1, with D unresolved. This CDR3 region has 15 residues. The V gene lost 4 bases and the J gene lost 8 bases, with 21 bases spanning the gap. The V gene's germline CDR1 is SGHRS and CDR2 YFSETQ. CDR3 nucleotides: TGCGCCAGCAGCCCCATGATAGATGGCCGCGGAGAAGCTTTCTTT. Translation gives CASSPMIDGRGEAFF.

The J gene is TRBJ2-2, the V gene TRBV7-2, with D possibly TRBD2 on 6 matching bases. The CDR3 consists of 15 residues. Germline V gene sequence: CDR1 SGHTA, CDR2 FQGNSA. The V end lost 5 bases, the J end lost 1 base, and 11 bases lay between the germline ends. The DNA of the CDR3 is TGTGCCAGCAGCGTGGGACTCCTGAACACCGGGGAGCTGTTTTTT. It encodes CASSVGLLNTGELFF.

The chain carries TRBV11-2 and TRBJ1-5; TRBD1 matches at 8 bases. Per germline, CDR1 SGHAT and CDR2 FQNNGV. The V segment lost 2 bases and the J segment 7 bases; nucleotides outside the gene matches: 4. CDR3 length: 14 amino acids. The DNA of the CDR3 is TGTGCCAGCAGCTTATCAGGGGGCAGACAGCCCCAGCATTTT. Protein: CASSLSGGRQPQHF.

The J gene is TRBJ2-7, the V gene TRBV4-3, with TRBD2 matching over 7 bases. CDR1 is LGHNA, CDR2 YSLEER, per germline. The CDR3 has 16 residues. V trimming: 3 bases; J trimming: 0 bases; junction bases outside the gene matches: 8. CDR3 nucleotide sequence: TGCGCCAGCAGCCAGGCAGCGACTAGCTTCTCCTACGAGCAGTACTTC. Translation gives CASSQAATSFSYEQYF.

The V and J genes are TRBV7-8 and TRBJ2-3; TRBD1 aligns across 7 bases. V lost 4 bases and J lost 4; bases outside the gene matches: 8. The CDR3 covers 15 residues. CDR1 and CDR2 from the germline V gene are SGHVS and FQNEAQ. The CDR3 DNA reads TGTGCCAGCAGCTCGATCTTGAGGGGGCCAGATACGCAGTATTTT. This translates into CASSSILRGPDTQYF.